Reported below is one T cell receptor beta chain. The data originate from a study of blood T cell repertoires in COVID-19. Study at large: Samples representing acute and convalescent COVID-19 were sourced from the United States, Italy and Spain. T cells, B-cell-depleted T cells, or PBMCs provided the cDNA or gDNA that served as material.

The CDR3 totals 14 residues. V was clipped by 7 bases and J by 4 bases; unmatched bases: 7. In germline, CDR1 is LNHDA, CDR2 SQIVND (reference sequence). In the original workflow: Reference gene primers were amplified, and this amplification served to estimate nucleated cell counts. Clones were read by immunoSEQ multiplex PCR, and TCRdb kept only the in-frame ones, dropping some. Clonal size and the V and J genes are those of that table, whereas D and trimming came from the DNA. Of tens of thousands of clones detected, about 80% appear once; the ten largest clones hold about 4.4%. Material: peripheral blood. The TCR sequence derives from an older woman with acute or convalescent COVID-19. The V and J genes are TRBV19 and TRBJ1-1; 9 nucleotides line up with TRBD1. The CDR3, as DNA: TGTGCCAGTAAGATTGTGACAGGGGGCACTGAAGCTTTCTTT. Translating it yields CASKIVTGGTEAFF.